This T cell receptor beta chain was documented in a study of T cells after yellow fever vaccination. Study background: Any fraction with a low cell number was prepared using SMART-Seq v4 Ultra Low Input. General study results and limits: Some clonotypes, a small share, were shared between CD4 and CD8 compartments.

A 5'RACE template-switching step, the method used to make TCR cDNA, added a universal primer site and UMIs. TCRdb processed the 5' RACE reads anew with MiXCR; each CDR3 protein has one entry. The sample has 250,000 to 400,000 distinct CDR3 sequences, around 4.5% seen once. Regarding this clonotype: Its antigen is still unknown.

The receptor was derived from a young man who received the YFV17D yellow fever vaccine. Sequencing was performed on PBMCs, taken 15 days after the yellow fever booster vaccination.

CDR3 bases: TGTGCCAGCAGCGCAAGCGGGCCGGGGGAGACCCAGTACTTC. Translated, it gives CASSASGPGETQYF. This chain connects TRBV7-2 to TRBJ2-5; a possible D gene is TRBD2 (6 bases). The CDR3 contains 14 residues. CDR1 and CDR2 (germline): SGHTA, FQGNSA. Trimming stripped 5 bases from V and 5 bases from J, with 15 bases between.